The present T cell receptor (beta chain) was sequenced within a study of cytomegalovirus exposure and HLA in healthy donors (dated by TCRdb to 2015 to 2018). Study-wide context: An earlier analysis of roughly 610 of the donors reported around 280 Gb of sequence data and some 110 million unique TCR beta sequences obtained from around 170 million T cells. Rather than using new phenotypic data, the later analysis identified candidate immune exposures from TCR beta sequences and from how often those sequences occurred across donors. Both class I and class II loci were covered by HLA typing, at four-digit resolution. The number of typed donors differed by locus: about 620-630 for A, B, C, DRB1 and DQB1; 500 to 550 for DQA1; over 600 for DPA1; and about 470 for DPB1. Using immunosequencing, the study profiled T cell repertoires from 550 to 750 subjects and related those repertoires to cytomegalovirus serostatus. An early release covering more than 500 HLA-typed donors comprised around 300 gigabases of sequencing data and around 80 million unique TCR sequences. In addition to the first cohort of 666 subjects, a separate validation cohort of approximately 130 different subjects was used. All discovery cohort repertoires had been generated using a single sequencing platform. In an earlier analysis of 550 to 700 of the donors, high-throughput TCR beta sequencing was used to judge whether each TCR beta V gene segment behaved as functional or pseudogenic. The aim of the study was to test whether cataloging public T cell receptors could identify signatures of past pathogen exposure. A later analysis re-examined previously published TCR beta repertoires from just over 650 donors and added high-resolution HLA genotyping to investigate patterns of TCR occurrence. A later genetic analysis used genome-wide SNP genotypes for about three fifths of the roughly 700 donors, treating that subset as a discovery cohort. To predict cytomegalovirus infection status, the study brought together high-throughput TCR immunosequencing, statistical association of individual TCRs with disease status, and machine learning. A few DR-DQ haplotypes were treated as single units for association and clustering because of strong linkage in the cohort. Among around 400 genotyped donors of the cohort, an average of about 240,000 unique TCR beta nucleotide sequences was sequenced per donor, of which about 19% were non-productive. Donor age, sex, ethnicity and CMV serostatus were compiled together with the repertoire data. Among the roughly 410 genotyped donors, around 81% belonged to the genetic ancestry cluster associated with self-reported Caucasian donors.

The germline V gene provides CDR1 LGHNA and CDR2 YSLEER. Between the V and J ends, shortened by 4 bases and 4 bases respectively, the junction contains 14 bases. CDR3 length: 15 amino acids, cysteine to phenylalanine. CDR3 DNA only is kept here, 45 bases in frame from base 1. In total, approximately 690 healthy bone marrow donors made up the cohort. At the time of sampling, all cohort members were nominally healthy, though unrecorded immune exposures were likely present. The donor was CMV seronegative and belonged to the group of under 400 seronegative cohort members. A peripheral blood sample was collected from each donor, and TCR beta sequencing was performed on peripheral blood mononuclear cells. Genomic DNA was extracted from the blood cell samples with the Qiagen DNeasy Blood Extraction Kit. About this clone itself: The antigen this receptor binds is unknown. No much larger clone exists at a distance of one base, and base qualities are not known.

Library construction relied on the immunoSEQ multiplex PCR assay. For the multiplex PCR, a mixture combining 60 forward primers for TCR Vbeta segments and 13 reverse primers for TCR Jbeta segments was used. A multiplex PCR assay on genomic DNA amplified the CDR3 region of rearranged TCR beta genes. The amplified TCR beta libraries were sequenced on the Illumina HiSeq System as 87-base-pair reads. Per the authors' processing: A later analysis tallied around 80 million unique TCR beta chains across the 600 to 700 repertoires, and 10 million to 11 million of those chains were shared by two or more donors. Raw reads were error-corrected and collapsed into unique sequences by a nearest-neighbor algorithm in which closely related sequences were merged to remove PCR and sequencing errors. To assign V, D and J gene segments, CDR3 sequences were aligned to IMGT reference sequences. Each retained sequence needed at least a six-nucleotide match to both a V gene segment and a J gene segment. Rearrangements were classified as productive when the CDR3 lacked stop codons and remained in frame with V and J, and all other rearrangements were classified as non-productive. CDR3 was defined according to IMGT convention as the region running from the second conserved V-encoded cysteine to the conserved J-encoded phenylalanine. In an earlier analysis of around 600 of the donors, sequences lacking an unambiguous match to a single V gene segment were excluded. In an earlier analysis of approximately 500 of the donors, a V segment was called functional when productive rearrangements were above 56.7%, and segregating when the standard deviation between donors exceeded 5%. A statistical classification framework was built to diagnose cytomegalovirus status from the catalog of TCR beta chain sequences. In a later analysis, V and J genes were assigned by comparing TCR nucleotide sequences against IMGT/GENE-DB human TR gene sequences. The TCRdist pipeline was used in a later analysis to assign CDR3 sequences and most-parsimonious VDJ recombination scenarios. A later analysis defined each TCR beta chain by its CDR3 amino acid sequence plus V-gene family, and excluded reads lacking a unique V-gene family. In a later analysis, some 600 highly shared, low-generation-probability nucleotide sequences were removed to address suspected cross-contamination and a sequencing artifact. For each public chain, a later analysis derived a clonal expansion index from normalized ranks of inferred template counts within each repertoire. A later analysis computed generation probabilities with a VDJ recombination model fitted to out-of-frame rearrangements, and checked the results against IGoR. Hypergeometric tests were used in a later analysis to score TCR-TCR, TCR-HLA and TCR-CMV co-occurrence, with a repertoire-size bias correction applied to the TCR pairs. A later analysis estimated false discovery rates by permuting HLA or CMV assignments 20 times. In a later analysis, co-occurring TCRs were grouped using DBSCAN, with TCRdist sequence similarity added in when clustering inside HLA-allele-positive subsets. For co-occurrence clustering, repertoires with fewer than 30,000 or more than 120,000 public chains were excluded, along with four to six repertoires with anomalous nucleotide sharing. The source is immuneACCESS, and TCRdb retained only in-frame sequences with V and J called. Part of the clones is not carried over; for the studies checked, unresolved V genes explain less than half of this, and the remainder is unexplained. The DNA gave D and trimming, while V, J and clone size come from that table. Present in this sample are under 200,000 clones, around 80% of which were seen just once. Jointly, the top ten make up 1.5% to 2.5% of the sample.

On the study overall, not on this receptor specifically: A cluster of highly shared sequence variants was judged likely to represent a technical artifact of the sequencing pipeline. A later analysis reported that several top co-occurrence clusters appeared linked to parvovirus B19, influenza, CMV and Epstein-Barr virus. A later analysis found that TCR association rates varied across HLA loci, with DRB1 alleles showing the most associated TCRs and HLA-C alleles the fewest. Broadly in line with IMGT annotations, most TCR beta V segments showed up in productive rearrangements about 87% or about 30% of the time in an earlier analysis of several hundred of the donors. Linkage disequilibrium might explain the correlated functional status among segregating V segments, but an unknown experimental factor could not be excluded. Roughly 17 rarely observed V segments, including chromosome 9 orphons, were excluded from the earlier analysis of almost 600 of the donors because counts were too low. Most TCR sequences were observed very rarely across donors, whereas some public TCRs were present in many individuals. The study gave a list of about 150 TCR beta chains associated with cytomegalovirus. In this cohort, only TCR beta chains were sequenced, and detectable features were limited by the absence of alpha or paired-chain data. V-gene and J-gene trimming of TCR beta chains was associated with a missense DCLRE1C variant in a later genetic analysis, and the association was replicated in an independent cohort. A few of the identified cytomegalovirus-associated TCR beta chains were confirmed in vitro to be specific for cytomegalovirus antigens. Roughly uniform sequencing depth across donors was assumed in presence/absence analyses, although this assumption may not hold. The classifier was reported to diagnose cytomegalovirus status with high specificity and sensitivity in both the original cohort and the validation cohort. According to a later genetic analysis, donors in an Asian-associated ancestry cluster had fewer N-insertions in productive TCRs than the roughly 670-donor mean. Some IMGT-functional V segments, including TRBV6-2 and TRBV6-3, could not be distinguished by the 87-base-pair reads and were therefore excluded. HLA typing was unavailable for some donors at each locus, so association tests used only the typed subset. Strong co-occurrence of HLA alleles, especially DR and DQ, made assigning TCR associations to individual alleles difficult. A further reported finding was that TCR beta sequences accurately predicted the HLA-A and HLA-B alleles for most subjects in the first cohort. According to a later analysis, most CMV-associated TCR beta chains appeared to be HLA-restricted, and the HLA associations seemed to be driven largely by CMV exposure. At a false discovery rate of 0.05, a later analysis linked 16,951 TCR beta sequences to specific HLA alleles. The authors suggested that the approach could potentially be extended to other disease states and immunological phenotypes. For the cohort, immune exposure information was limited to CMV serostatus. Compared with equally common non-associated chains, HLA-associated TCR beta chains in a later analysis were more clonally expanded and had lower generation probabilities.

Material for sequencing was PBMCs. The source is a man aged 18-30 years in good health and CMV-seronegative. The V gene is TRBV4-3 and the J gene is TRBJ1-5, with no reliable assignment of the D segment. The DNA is TGCGCCAGCAGCCCAGGCACCCAAACAAATCAGCCCCAGCATTTT. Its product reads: CASSPGTQTNQPQHF.